This TCR beta chain was recovered during a study of shared clonotypes between healthy human individuals. It was CD45RO-negative cells, positively selected for CCR7, that made up naive CD8 cells, with terminally differentiated effector memory CD45RA+ cells excluded. Libraries were prepared by immunoSEQ multiplex PCR; TCRdb keeps only in-frame clonotypes and omits some of them. The sample holds 650,000 to 800,000 clones, approximately 90% seen once. The CDR3 sequence is 15 residues long. V lost 4 bases and J lost 2, with 15 bases in between. Germline CDR1 and CDR2: SGHTA and FQGNSA. This rearrangement joins TRBV7-2 to TRBJ2-7; D is unresolved. Material for sequencing was naive CD8+ T cells sorted from blood. The source of this sequence is a man younger than 45 in good health. In DNA form, the CDR3 reads TGTGCCAGCAGCTCCCCCTCGGGCGGTCCCTACGAGCAGTACTTC. It encodes CASSSPSGGPYEQYF.